This T cell receptor (beta chain) was identified in a study of T cells in Graves' hyperthyroidism and ophthalmopathy. Study-wide results and caveats: Most thyroid-expanded clonotypes above 0.001 were also found in blood.

This clonotype was counted many times. Its cognate antigen is unknown. Patients counted as stable if ophthalmopathy did not develop within 18 months. Exclusion followed for patients with uncontrolled infection, other autoimmune disease, pregnancy or lactation. This CDR3 is built from 16 residues. Trimming removed 4 bases from V and 8 bases from J; junction bases left unmatched: 9. Germline CDR1 is SGHDN and CDR2 is FVKESK. Amplified regions were TCR beta CDR3 sequences from RNA transcripts. Carried out on the TCR CDR3, a first-round RT-PCR used the HTBI primer set. TCRdb processed the multiplex PCR reads anew with MiXCR; each CDR3 protein has one entry. The table has over 200,000 distinct CDR3 sequences, about 17% seen once.

Sequenced: blood. The chain has TRBV14 and TRBJ2-1, with TRBD2 identical over 12 bases. The receptor's source is a man aged 35 to 55 with Graves' hyperthyroidism. CDR3 loop: CASSRLAGDLLDEQFF. The CDR3 coding sequence is TGTGCCAGCAGCCGACTAGCGGGGGACCTCTTGGATGAGCAGTTCTTC.